This T cell receptor beta chain was sequenced in a study of blood T cells in healthy people across ages. The CDR3 loop spans 17 amino acids. CDR1 DFQATT and CDR2 SNEGSKA come from the germline V gene (reference sequence). Trimming took off 0 bases at V and 8 bases at J, with 23 bases between the two ends. Alongside a J-beta primer mix, a sample-barcoded 5' primer served in a second PCR lasting about 7 to 12 cycles. TCRdb itself ran the 5' RACE reads through MiXCR, one entry per CDR3 protein. The data contain more than 600,000 distinct CDR3 sequences, 25% of them singletons. This clonotype has a handful of counts. Another study also made use of these data, one on T cells of mothers and their children. From that study: In each mother, TCR beta CDR3 reads exceeded 9 million; in each child, they numbered approximately 3 million.

The chain employs TRBV20-1 and TRBJ2-1; D uncertain. Sequencing input: blood. The TCR sequence derives from a boy between 10 and 17 years old in good health. CDR3 bases: TGCAGTGCTAGAGATTTTGGGCCGAGGTCCCTCTCGGATGAGCAGTTCTTC. It translates to CSARDFGPRSLSDEQFF.